This T cell receptor beta chain comes out of a study of radiation and T cells in renal cell carcinoma (dated by TCRdb to 2018 to 2020). Looking at the study overall: Samples were obtained from a clinical trial, in which 15 Gy stereotactic body radiation therapy was delivered to primary renal cell carcinomas and nephrectomy was performed 4 weeks later. Across all 50 or so samples, 4,016,671 unique CDR3 nucleotide sequences, encoding 2 million to 3 million unique CDR3 amino acid sequences, were identified. In total, 53 samples, comprising roughly 25 tumors and roughly 27 peripheral blood samples, were subjected to TCR beta sequencing.

TCR beta libraries were generated from genomic DNA with the immunoSEQ kit, following the manufacturer's recommendations. Library preparation used a first multiplex PCR with proprietary primers, then a second PCR adding unique barcodes, with bead cleanups after each round. A kit-provided positive control reaction and a negative control reaction were included in every sample batch. The final libraries underwent checking on an Agilent 4200 TapeStation D1000 ScreenTape, volumetric pooling, and quantification by qPCR. Sequencing was performed on an Illumina NextSeq500 using a MidOutput 150-cycle cartridge, with 156 Read1 cycles, 15 Index1 cycles, and the kit custom primers. The pooled library was loaded at roughly 0.92 pM with an approximately 20% PhiX control spike-in. As for how the authors treated the data: The vendor-processed data were analyzed in R, and a clonotype was defined as all T cells that share the same CDR3 nucleotide sequence. For clone abundance analyses, frequencies were normalized to the 10,000 most abundant clones in each sample. Public T cell clones, which averaged fewer than five per sample, were removed prior to analysis. A difference in abundance of at least 32-fold between compartments was used to define tumor-enriched and baseline blood-enriched clonotypes. A beta-binomial differential abundance model was used to identify clonotypes that were expanded or contracted between blood time points. Similarity between tumor and blood repertoires was quantified using the Baroni-Urbani and Buser coefficient, and groups were compared with two-tailed Wilcoxon tests in R. As stored in TCRdb, this immuneACCESS dataset retains in-frame rearrangements with V and J assigned. A fraction of the clones does not appear; measured against another copy, unresolved V genes explain less than half of the discrepancy, and the remainder lacks a known reason. V and J calls and clone size are given by that table; D and trimming were obtained from the DNA. The sample contains more than 95,000 clones, around 82% of them found a single time. The ten largest clones represent roughly 6% of the sample.

As to this clone: Its antigen has not been determined. No base quality values were provided; no much bigger clone lies one nucleotide off.

General findings and caveats noted by the study authors: Effects of radiation dose or scheduling on the TCR repertoire could not be addressed with the single-armed trial design. In blood, the top tumor clonotypes increased from baseline to 2 weeks after radiation and then shrank by 4 weeks, which suggests a temporary expansion of tumor-resident clones. Changes in the blood repertoire were not tracked past 4 weeks after treatment. Because pretreatment tumor biopsies were not available, the study could not determine whether clonotypes were already present within the tumor at baseline.

The label giving this sample's time point can be read as: blood 2 weeks post-SBRT. The sample's treatment or condition label is to be understood as: 15 Gy SBRT to primary tumor, nephrectomy 4 weeks later. To follow tumor-enriched clonotypes, peripheral blood was collected serially from radiation-treated patients at baseline and again at 2 weeks and 4 weeks after SBRT. All patients had renal cell carcinoma with clear cell pathology. Genomic DNA for TCR sequencing was prepared using the QIAamp DNA Blood Mini Kit (Qiagen). Samples were included in the analyses only if all quality control checks were passed. V is cut back by 2 bases and J by 4 bases, with 1 base in the junction unmatched. Measured from the cysteine to the phenylalanine, the CDR3 is 14 residues long. Here the CDR3 DNA is all that survives: 42 bases in frame from base 1. From a lookup of the germline V gene, CDR1 and CDR2 are ENHRY and SYGVKD.

The sequences come from blood, collected from a patient whose treatment included radiotherapy and nephrectomy. The sequence derives from a man in his fifties with renal cell carcinoma. The V and J segments used are TRBV10-3 and TRBJ2-5, with 10 bases matching TRBD1. In nucleotide form, the sequence is TGTGCCATCAGTGAGGGGACAGGGGTAGAGACCCAGTACTTC. The resulting protein is CAISEGTGVETQYF.